Listed here are 20 T cell receptor beta chains from one sample, sequenced in a study of blood T cell repertoires in COVID-19. The protocol was immunoSEQ multiplex PCR, while the TCRdb copy is restricted to in-frame clones and leaves out a portion. Of about 72,000 clones in the sample, roughly 82% were seen once. Sequenced material: peripheral blood. These TCRs come from a human donor in a cohort sampled during active COVID-19.

The chain joins TRBV29-1 to TRBJ1-2; D is unresolved. The germline CDR1 and CDR2 sequences are SQVTM and ANQGSEA. The ends were cut back, 3 bases at V and 8 bases at J, with 10 bases in the middle. The CDR3 is 11 residues long. The CDR3, as DNA: TGCAGCGTTGATGCGGTATCAGGCTACACCTTC. It specifies CSVDAVSGYTF. The variable domain in full, completed from reference TRBV29-1 and TRBJ1-2, reads SAVISQKPSRDICQRGTSLTIQCQVDSQVTMMFWYRQQPGQSLTLIATANQGSEATYESGFVIDKFPISRPNLTFSTLTVSNMSPEDSSIYLCSVDAVSGYTFGSGTRLTVV.

On this clone itself: Because it lacks the conserved phenylalanine or tryptophan at the end, this CDR3 is likely a read error. The limits of the CDR3 on the DNA are not certain, so only TCRdb's listed CDR3 is given. The chain is built from TRBV21-1 and TRBJ2-7; the table calls TRBD1, which could not be checked here. TRBV21-1 is termed a pseudogene. A total of 9 residues make up the CDR3, ends included. The CDR3: CASQVPVAG.

The gene calls are TRBV4-1 and TRBJ1-2, with D unclear. V lost 3 bases, J lost 8 bases, and 22 bases lay in between. This CDR3 comprises 16 residues. Germline-derived CDR1 and CDR2 are MGHRA and YSYEKL. Here the CDR3 reads CASSHGPLLSRGGYTF. CDR3 nucleotides: TGCGCCAGCAGCCACGGTCCCCTACTATCCAGAGGGGGCTACACCTTC.

The CDR3 loop reads CASSQVVNWGRLDTEAFF. CDR3 nucleotides: TGCGCCAGCAGCCAAGTCGTCAATTGGGGGCGCTTGGACACTGAAGCTTTCTTT. The chain is built from TRBV4-1 and TRBJ1-1; D might be TRBD1 (6 bases). The CDR3 is 18 amino acids. Between the trimmed V and J ends, which lost 1 base and 3 bases, there was a span of 21 bases. Germline V lookup: CDR1 MGHRA, CDR2 YSYEKL.

This chain joins TRBV4-1 and TRBJ2-2; D uncertain. The CDR3 runs 16 residues. CDR1 and CDR2 (germline): MGHRA, YSYEKL. Trimming removed 0 bases at V and 3 bases at J, with 11 bases between. The CDR3 coding sequence is TGCGCCAGCAGCCAAGATCCGAGTCTATACACCGGGGAGCTGTTTTTT. Encoded protein: CASSQDPSLYTGELFF.

This clone was seen just once. The chain employs TRBV5-4 and TRBJ1-2, with D maybe TRBD1 (6 bases). The germline V gene encodes CDR1 SGHNT and CDR2 YYREEE (reference sequence). The CDR3 covers 16 residues. V gave up 2 bases and J gave up 2 bases, with 16 bases separating them. CDR3 coding DNA: TGTGCCAGCAGCTTTCCATACAGGGTAGGAAACTATGGCTACACCTTC. As protein: CASSFPYRVGNYGYTF. The variable domain in full, completed from reference TRBV5-4 and TRBJ1-2, reads ETGVTQSPTHLIKTRGQQVTLRCSSQSGHNTVSWYQQALGQGPQFIFQYYREEENGRGNFPPRFSGLQFPNYSSELNVNALELDDSALYLCASSFPYRVGNYGYTFGSGTRLTVV.

The gene calls are TRBV9 and TRBJ1-2; TRBD1 agrees at 8 bases. Germline assignment: CDR1 SGDLS and CDR2 YYNGEE. J was trimmed by 6 bases and V by 0 bases; bases with no gene match: 10. The CDR3 runs 16 residues. The CDR3 region is CASSVDQAGGLDGYTF. The CDR3 coding sequence is TGTGCCAGCAGCGTAGATCAGGCAGGGGGCTTAGATGGCTACACCTTC.

This chain links TRBV7-8 with TRBJ1-2; D is possibly TRBD1 (6 bases). The V end was cut by 3 bases, the J end by 4 bases, with 15 bases between. This CDR3 has 15 residues. Per germline, CDR1 SGHVS and CDR2 FQNEAQ. CDR3 in DNA: TGTGCCAGCAGCTTGATCTCAGGGGCGGGCTATGGCTACACCTTC. This codes for CASSLISGAGYGYTF.

CDR3 sequence (DNA): TGTGCCAGCGCGGGTGACTCCTACGAGCAGTACTTC. Protein: CASAGDSYEQYF. The chain carries TRBV6-5 and TRBJ2-7; TRBD2 is a possible D gene (5 bases). Deletions cut 8 bases from V and 0 bases from J, with 8 bases between. CDR1 is MNHEY and CDR2 is SVGAGI in the germline V gene. The CDR3 is 12 amino acids.

This clone was observed a handful of times. The DNA for the CDR3 is TGTGCCAGCTCCATTGGGACAGGGGCTCTGCAGCCCCAGCATTTT. This sequence encodes CASSIGTGALQPQHF. The chain has TRBV18 and TRBJ1-5, with TRBD1 identical over 10 bases. Germline CDR1 reads KGHSH; CDR2 reads LQKENI. The V gene end was trimmed by 6 bases and the J gene end by 7 bases; junction bases not matched to a gene: 9. The CDR3 loop spans 15 amino acids.

The V and J genes are TRBV5-1 and TRBJ1-1; D gene uncertain. CDR3 length equals 14 residues. The V end lost 1 base, the J end lost 4 bases, and 11 bases lay between the germline ends. Germline lookup yields CDR1 SGHRS and CDR2 YFSETQ. CDR3: CASSLFISGTEAFF. CDR3 DNA: TGCGCCAGCAGCTTGTTTATATCGGGCACTGAAGCTTTCTTT.

The rearrangement uses TRBV19 and TRBJ2-6; TRBD2 might be the D (5 bases). The CDR3 loop spans 17 amino acids. Germline lookup yields CDR1 LNHDA and CDR2 SQIVND (reference sequence). Trimming removed 3 bases at V and 2 bases at J, with 14 bases between. CDR3 region: CASSMLRGSAGANVLTF. Written as DNA, the CDR3 is TGTGCCAGTAGTATGCTTCGGGGTAGTGCTGGGGCCAACGTCCTGACTTTC.

On this clone itself: Other DNA sequences in this specimen translate into the identical CDR3. The chain carries TRBV19 and TRBJ1-1, with 7 bases fitting TRBD1. With 4 bases clipped from V and 3 bases from J, the junction kept 2 bases outside the gene matches. From germline, CDR1 is LNHDA and CDR2 SQIVND (reference sequence). The CDR3 contains 13 residues. The CDR3 sequence: CASSRQGYTEAFF. The CDR3 DNA sequence: TGTGCCAGTAGTAGACAGGGCTACACTGAAGCTTTCTTT.

This chain joins TRBV3-1 (or the pseudogene TRBV3-2) and TRBJ1-2; 7 positions agree with TRBD1. Per the germline V gene, CDR1 is LGHDT and CDR2 is YNNKEL (reference sequence). Trimming removed 3 bases from V and 7 bases from J; junction bases left unmatched: 5. The CDR3 is 13 residues long. CDR3 in amino acids: CASSQTGSVGYTF. The CDR3 DNA is TGTGCCAGCAGCCAGACAGGGAGCGTTGGCTACACCTTC.

The chain couples TRBV6-5 to TRBJ1-1; TRBD1 is a possible D gene (5 bases). V was trimmed by 8 bases and J by 2 bases, leaving 12 bases between them. The CDR3 is 13 residues long. CDR1 is MNHEY and CDR2 is SVGAGI in the germline V gene. CDR3 residues: CASRGGFNTEAFF. As DNA, the CDR3 is TGTGCCAGCCGGGGGGGATTTAACACTGAAGCTTTCTTT.

A few counts support this clone. The rearrangement joins TRBV9 to TRBJ1-3; 7 bases agree with TRBD1. The germline V gene has CDR1 SGDLS and CDR2 YYNGEE. V was pared by 0 bases and J by 0 bases, with 6 bases of the junction left unmatched. CDR3 size: 17 residues. The CDR3 DNA reads TGTGCCAGCAGCGTAGCGGGACAGCCATCCTCTGGAAACACCATATATTTT. Its translation is CASSVAGQPSSGNTIYF.

The count of this clone is one. V usage is TRBV6-5 and J usage is TRBJ2-7; D possibly corresponds to TRBD1 (6 bases). CDR3 length: 13 residues. Trimming removed 8 bases from V and 4 bases from J, with 15 bases in between. CDR1 and CDR2 from the germline V gene are MNHEY and SVGAGI. The CDR3 bases are TGTGCCAGCGCGCCCAGGGGAGAGTACGAGCAGTACTTC. Residues: CASAPRGEYEQYF.

This clone was picked up a small number of times. The chain combines TRBV12-5 with TRBJ1-4; 7 bases map to TRBD1. This CDR3 is built from 13 residues. Germline loops: CDR1 LGHNT, CDR2 FRNRAP. The junction had 3 bases not matched to a gene; V was cut back by 5 bases and J by 6 bases. CDR3 coding DNA: TGTGCTAGTGGTCGCGGGACAGATGAAAAACTGTTTTTT. Translation: CASGRGTDEKLFF. The full variable domain, in which reference TRBV12-5 and TRBJ1-4 provide the parts outside the CDR3, is DARVTQTPRHKVTEMGQEVTMRCQPILGHNTVFWYRQTMMQGLELLAYFRNRAPLDDSGMPKDRFSAEMPDATLATLKIQPSEPRDSAVYFCASGRGTDEKLFFGSGTQLSVL.

The rearrangement uses TRBV10-3 and TRBJ1-2, with a possible D match to TRBD1 (5 bases). Trimming stripped 2 bases from V and 0 bases from J, with 10 bases between. The CDR3 totals 15 residues. Germline values: CDR1 ENHRY, CDR2 SYGVKD. CDR3 coding DNA: TGTGCCATCAGTGAGGACAGTCGGACTAACTATGGCTACACCTTC. It is translated as CAISEDSRTNYGYTF.

The table lists this clone with a few counts. The V gene is TRBV5-1, the J gene TRBJ1-2, with D tentatively TRBD1 (6 bases). V was trimmed by 4 bases and J by 6 bases, leaving 19 bases between them. Germline V gene sequence: CDR1 SGHRS, CDR2 YFSETQ. The CDR3 extends over 15 amino acids. The CDR3 coding sequence is TGCGCCAGCAGCCCGTCGGGGGGGCCGGGGGATGGCTACACCTTC. This gives the protein CASSPSGGPGDGYTF.